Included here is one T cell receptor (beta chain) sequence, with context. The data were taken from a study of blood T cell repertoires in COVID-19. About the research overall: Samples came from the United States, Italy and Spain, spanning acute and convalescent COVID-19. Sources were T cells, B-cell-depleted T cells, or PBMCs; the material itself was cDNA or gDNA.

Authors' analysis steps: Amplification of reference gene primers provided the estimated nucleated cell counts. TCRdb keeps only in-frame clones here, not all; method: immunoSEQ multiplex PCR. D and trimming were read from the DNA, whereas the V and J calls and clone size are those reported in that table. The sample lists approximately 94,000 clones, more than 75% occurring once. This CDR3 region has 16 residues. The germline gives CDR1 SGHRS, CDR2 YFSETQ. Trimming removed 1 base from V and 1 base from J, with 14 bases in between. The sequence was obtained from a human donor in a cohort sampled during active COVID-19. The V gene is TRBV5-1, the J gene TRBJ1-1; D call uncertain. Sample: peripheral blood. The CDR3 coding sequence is TGCGCCAGCAGCTTGAATCCCGGGGTAAGGAACACTGAAGCTTTCTTT. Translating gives CASSLNPGVRNTEAFF.